Presented here are 20 T cell receptor beta chains from one specimen sequenced in a study of CD8+ T cells in alopecia areata. Isolated RNA was reverse transcribed into cDNA used as the sequencing template. Sequencing used immunoSEQ multiplex PCR; TCRdb keeps in-frame clones, though not all of them. Of about 97,000 clones in the sample, 41% are singletons; the top ten hold roughly 1.3%. Sequenced sample: CD4+ T cells sorted from blood. These TCRs come from a human donor with alopecia areata.

The chain carries TRBV2 and TRBJ1-2, with no clear D. The CDR3 extends over 13 amino acids. The germline gives CDR1 SNHLY, CDR2 FYNNEI. Between the trimmed V and J ends, which lost 6 bases and 2 bases, there was a span of 10 bases. For the CDR3, the DNA is TGTGCCAGCAGCGAGGCCATGAACTATGGCTACACCTTC. Amino acids: CASSEAMNYGYTF.

Only a few counts were recorded for this clone. This chain joins TRBV30 and TRBJ2-2; D remains unclear. The CDR3 covers 13 residues. Germline lookup yields CDR1 GTSNPN and CDR2 SVGIG (reference sequence). V lost 4 bases to trimming and J lost 6 bases, with 12 bases between them. The CDR3 region is CAWTSRAPGELFF. For the CDR3, the DNA is TGTGCCTGGACATCTCGCGCCCCCGGGGAGCTGTTTTTT.

This chain uses TRBV9 with TRBJ1-1; TRBD1 is a possible D gene (6 bases). Germline assignment: CDR1 SGDLS and CDR2 YYNGEE. Trimming shortened V by 3 bases and J by 5 bases, and 14 bases separated the two germline ends. This CDR3 spans 14 amino acids. This CDR3 is CASSARGGSTEAFF. The CDR3 DNA follows: TGTGCCAGCAGCGCCAGGGGAGGCAGTACTGAAGCTTTCTTT.

The V gene is TRBV6-5, the J gene TRBJ2-5, with D unresolved. With 6 bases removed from V and 0 bases from J, the gap between germline ends came to 8 bases. The germline V gene encodes CDR1 MNHEY and CDR2 SVGAGI. The CDR3 is made up of 13 amino acids. The CDR3 spells CASSTVYQETQYF. CDR3 DNA: TGTGCCAGCAGCACAGTGTACCAAGAGACCCAGTACTTC.

This rearrangement joins TRBV6-5 to TRBJ1-1, with TRBD1 matching 7 bases. The CDR3 consists of 14 residues. Losses at the gene ends were 7 bases for V and 7 bases for J; bases not matched to a gene: 12. The germline V gene encodes CDR1 MNHEY and CDR2 SVGAGI. CDR3 DNA sequence: TGTGCCAGCACCCACCGACAGGGCCCCTTTGAAGCTTTCTTT. Protein product: CASTHRQGPFEAFF.

The table lists this clone with a few counts. J is TRBJ1-2 and V is TRBV7-2; D is unresolved. V lost 5 bases, J lost 4 bases, and 11 bases lay in between. CDR1 is SGHTA, CDR2 FQGNSA, per germline. This CDR3 comprises 13 residues. This CDR3 reads CASSRSYLYGYTF. The CDR3 DNA follows: TGTGCCAGCAGCCGGAGTTACCTCTATGGCTACACCTTC.

J is TRBJ1-2 and V is TRBV29-1; D gene ambiguous. Germline V lookup: CDR1 SQVTM, CDR2 ANQGSEA. V dropped 5 bases and J dropped 8 bases, with 18 bases sitting between them. This CDR3 region has 13 residues. The chain's CDR3 is CSVSYDRTGGYTF. In nucleotides, the CDR3 is TGCAGCGTTTCCTACGACCGGACGGGAGGCTACACCTTC.

The chain couples TRBV7-9 to TRBJ1-1, with TRBD1 as a possible D gene (5 bases). This CDR3 is 12 amino acids long. V was cut by 2 bases and J by 11 bases, with 12 bases left in between. Germline CDR1 reads SEHNR; CDR2 reads FQNEAQ (reference sequence). The CDR3 DNA reads TGTGCCAGCAGCTTATCCCCGGACAACGCTTTCTTT. Translated: CASSLSPDNAFF.

This clone was seen a single time. The chain joins TRBV30 to TRBJ1-4, with no clear D. V dropped 3 bases and J dropped 0 bases, with 8 bases sitting between them. The CDR3 is made up of 14 amino acids. Germline CDR1 and CDR2: GTSNPN and SVGIG (reference sequence). The CDR3 DNA follows: TGTGCCTGGAGCAGTTCGGCAACTAATGAAAAACTGTTTTTT. It encodes CAWSSSATNEKLFF.

The chain links TRBV7-9 to TRBJ2-1, with 14 bases lining up with TRBD2. The CDR3 runs 17 residues. V lost 5 bases and J lost 9; bases outside the gene matches: 12. Germline CDR1 and CDR2: SEHNR and FQNEAQ (reference sequence). The CDR3 region has the DNA TGTGCCAGCAGCACCAGCTCCGGGACTAGCGGGAGTAGTGAGCAGTTCTTC. Its translation is CASSTSSGTSGSSEQFF.

The chain links TRBV29-1 to TRBJ1-1; no definite D call. This CDR3 comprises 12 residues. The V end lost 4 bases, the J end lost 6 bases, and 12 bases lay between the germline ends. Per the germline V gene, CDR1 is SQVTM and CDR2 is ANQGSEA. Here the CDR3 DNA reads TGCAGCGTTGTTTCTGGGCACCCTGAAGCTTTCTTT. Translating gives CSVVSGHPEAFF.

This clone was counted a few times. This chain joins TRBV4-1 and TRBJ2-2; 8 bases fit TRBD1. The CDR3 is 16 amino acids. CDR1 is MGHRA and CDR2 is YSYEKL in the germline V gene. Germline trimming cut 1 base from V and 3 bases from J; bases unmatched to any gene: 4. The DNA for the CDR3 is TGCGCCAGCAGCCAAGCCAGGGGGCGGGACACCGGGGAGCTGTTTTTT. Amino acids: CASSQARGRDTGELFF.

The chain is built from TRBV7-3 and TRBJ2-7, with 7 bases identical to TRBD1. Unmatched junction bases numbered 3, after V lost 0 bases and J lost 7 bases. Per the germline V gene, CDR1 is SGHTA and CDR2 is FQGTGA. This CDR3 has 13 residues. CDR3 in amino acids: CASSLTDRAEQYF. CDR3 in DNA: TGTGCCAGCAGCTTAACCGACAGGGCTGAGCAGTACTTC.

This clone came up a few times. The DNA for the CDR3 is TGTGCCAGCAACGAGGGCCCCAGCTCCTACGAGCAGTACTTC. It is translated as CASNEGPSSYEQYF. V usage is TRBV2 and J usage is TRBJ2-7, with D perhaps matching TRBD2 (5 bases). The CDR3 is 14 residues long. V was trimmed by 7 bases and J by 0 bases, leaving 13 bases between them. Germline V gene lookup returns CDR1 SNHLY and CDR2 FYNNEI.

The chain couples TRBV27 to TRBJ2-2, with 7 positions matching TRBD1. The germline V gene has CDR1 MNHEY and CDR2 SMNVEV (reference sequence). This CDR3 has 16 residues. J gave up 7 bases and V 5 bases, and 13 bases lay outside the gene matches. The chain's CDR3 is CASSPRIRQGDGELFF. In DNA, the CDR3 is TGTGCCAGCAGTCCCCGTATTAGACAGGGAGACGGGGAGCTGTTTTTT.

The chain couples TRBV30 to TRBJ2-7; D gene uncertain. The CDR3 is made up of 12 amino acids. V lost 0 bases, J lost 6 bases, and 9 bases lay in between. Per the germline V gene, CDR1 is GTSNPN and CDR2 is SVGIG (reference sequence). The CDR3 spells CAWSVRFSEQYF. Written as DNA, the CDR3 is TGTGCCTGGAGTGTACGTTTCTCCGAGCAGTACTTC.

This clone was detected a few times. The J gene is TRBJ2-3, the V gene TRBV29-1; D tentatively fits TRBD1 or TRBD2 (5 bases each). Trimming took off 3 bases at V and 8 bases at J, with 18 bases between the two ends. The CDR3 has 14 amino acids. From germline, CDR1 is SQVTM and CDR2 ANQGSEA. This CDR3 reads CSVDVGGPQGTQYF. The CDR3 DNA follows: TGCAGCGTTGATGTGGGCGGGCCTCAGGGTACGCAGTATTTT.

This rearrangement joins TRBV7-9 to TRBJ2-1; weak D call: TRBD2 (5 bases). The V end was cut by 3 bases, the J end by 6 bases, with 15 bases between. The CDR3 loop spans 15 amino acids. Looked up from germline, CDR1 is SEHNR and CDR2 is FQNEAQ (reference sequence). The CDR3 nucleotides are TGTGCCAGCAGCTTTTACCAATTTCGGGGCAATGAGCAGTTCTTC. Its translation: CASSFYQFRGNEQFF.

The table lists this clone with a count of one. V usage is TRBV4-1 and J usage is TRBJ1-2, with 9 bases lining up with TRBD1. V shed 4 bases and J 2 bases; nucleotides not matched to a gene: 5. CDR1 MGHRA and CDR2 YSYEKL come from the germline V gene. The CDR3 totals 15 residues. The CDR3 coding sequence is TGCGCCAGCAGCCCGGGACAGGGACCAAACTATGGCTACACCTTC. Its protein product is CASSPGQGPNYGYTF.

The chain uses TRBV30 and TRBJ2-1; TRBD2 aligns across 9 bases. The J segment lost 0 bases and the V segment lost 4 bases, leaving 1 base of the junction unmatched. CDR1 and CDR2 (germline): GTSNPN, SVGIG (reference sequence). The CDR3 loop spans 14 amino acids. CDR3 bases: TGTGCCTGGAAACTAGCGGGCTCCTACAATGAGCAGTTCTTC. Translated, it gives CAWKLAGSYNEQFF.